Each of the 32 T cell receptor beta chains below was sequenced from the same sample in a study of shared clonotypes between healthy human individuals. Profiled with immunoSEQ multiplex PCR; TCRdb holds only in-frame clones, not every one. The sample comprises roughly 2.6 million clones, over 85% of which are singletons, and more than 0.12% rests with the top ten. The sequencing input was naive CD4+ T cells sorted from blood. Subset meaning: CD45RA+ positively selected. These receptors originate from a man younger than 35 in good health.

V usage is TRBV4-2 and J usage is TRBJ2-3; D remains unclear. Per germline, CDR1 LGHNA and CDR2 YNFKEQ. V was cut by 0 bases and J by 5 bases, with 6 bases left in between. The CDR3 has 13 amino acids. The CDR3 spells CASSQEVGDTQYF. The CDR3 DNA reads as TGTGCCAGCAGCCAAGAAGTCGGAGATACGCAGTATTTT.

The chain carries TRBV6-1 and TRBJ2-7, with 7 bases identical to TRBD1. The CDR3 length is 16 residues. Trimming took 2 bases from V and 0 from J; bases not matched to a gene: 7. CDR1 is MNHNS and CDR2 is SASEGT in the germline V gene. The CDR3 DNA is TGTGCCAGCAGTGAACCGGGACAGAGCGTCTCCTACGAGCAGTACTTC. It codes for CASSEPGQSVSYEQYF.

Concerning this clone itself: The germline gene is not matched at one end of the junction; a read error may be the cause. The rearrangement uses TRBV2 and TRBJ1-2; D call uncertain. The CDR3 spans 10 residues. Germline loops: CDR1 SNHLY, CDR2 FYNNEI. The CDR3 bases are TGTGCCAGCAAGAGAGAATGGCCGTCCTTC. This gives the protein CASKREWPSF.

This sequence joins TRBV7-2 and TRBJ2-3; D is undetermined. Germline CDR1 and CDR2: SGHTA and FQGNSA. This CDR3 region has 14 residues. The V gene lost 5 bases and the J gene lost 0 bases, with 9 bases spanning the gap. The DNA of the CDR3 is TGTGCCAGCAGCCCCGACTTAAGCACAGATACGCAGTATTTT. Translation gives CASSPDLSTDTQYF.

The V gene is TRBV28, the J gene TRBJ2-1; no firm D call. V lost 2 bases, J lost 10 bases, and 9 bases lay in between. There are 12 residues in the CDR3. The germline CDR1 and CDR2 sequences are MDHEN and SYDVKM. CDR3 nucleotide sequence: TGTGCCAGCAGTTTAATTGCCAGCGAGCAGTTCTTC. This gives the protein CASSLIASEQFF.

The V gene is TRBV18, the J gene TRBJ2-7; no reliable D call. Germline CDR1 and CDR2: KGHSH and LQKENI. This CDR3 has 12 residues. Trimming shortened V by 3 bases and J by 5 bases, and 8 bases separated the two germline ends. CDR3 amino acids: CASSPGWDEQYF. Written as DNA, the CDR3 is TGTGCCAGCTCACCTGGTTGGGACGAGCAGTACTTC. Combining the CDR3 with reference TRBV18 and TRBJ2-7 gives the whole variable domain NAGVMQNPRHLVRRRGQEARLRCSPMKGHSHVYWYRQLPEEGLKFMVYLQKENIIDESGMPKERFSAEFPKEGPSILRIQQVVRGDSAAYFCASSPGWDEQYFGPGTRLTVT.

The J gene is TRBJ2-2, the V gene TRBV7-3; TRBD2 aligns across 9 bases. The germline V gene encodes CDR1 SGHTA and CDR2 FQGTGA. CDR3 length: 16 amino acids. J gave up 4 bases and V 3 bases, and 6 bases lay outside the gene matches. The CDR3 sequence is CASSFVAGAVTGELFF. CDR3 coding DNA: TGTGCCAGCAGCTTCGTAGCGGGGGCGGTCACCGGGGAGCTGTTTTTT. Full variable domain (remainder filled in from reference TRBV7-3 and TRBJ2-2): GAGVSQTPSNKVTEKGKYVELRCDPISGHTALYWYRQSLGQGPEFLIYFQGTGAADDSGLPNDRFFAVRPEGSVSTLKIQRTERGDSAVYLCASSFVAGAVTGELFFGEGSRLTVL.

A word on this clone: Distinct nucleotide sequences in the sample also encode this CDR3. The chain carries TRBV6-1 and TRBJ1-5; no definite D call. The CDR3 has 13 residues. The ends were cut back, 3 bases at V and 4 bases at J, with 7 bases in the middle. Germline CDR1 reads MNHNS; CDR2 reads SASEGT. The CDR3, as DNA: TGTGCCAGCAGTGATAGGAGAAATCAGCCCCAGCATTTT. Protein product: CASSDRRNQPQHF.

This chain links TRBV6-5 with TRBJ1-5; D remains ambiguous. CDR3 size: 11 residues. Germline CDR1 MNHEY, CDR2 SVGAGI. Between the trimmed V and J ends, which lost 10 bases and 4 bases, there was a span of 8 bases. CDR3 in amino acids: CATGPNQPQHF. Written as DNA, the CDR3 is TGTGCCACCGGACCAAATCAGCCCCAGCATTTT.

The chain combines TRBV13 with TRBJ2-3; no clear D. V was cut by 3 bases and J by 0 bases, with 13 bases left in between. The CDR3 totals 16 residues. Germline V gives CDR1 PRHDT, CDR2 FYEKMQ (reference sequence). CDR3: CASSFLGIRSTDTQYF. The CDR3 nucleotides read TGTGCCAGCAGCTTCTTGGGGATAAGGAGCACAGATACGCAGTATTTT.

The chain combines TRBV11-2 with TRBJ1-6; D remains ambiguous. This CDR3 spans 15 amino acids. The ends were cut back, 1 base at V and 10 bases at J, with 14 bases in the middle. Germline V gene data show CDR1 as SGHAT and CDR2 as FQNNGV. This CDR3 reads CASSLAQTIESPLHF. CDR3 bases: TGTGCCAGCAGCTTAGCCCAAACTATCGAATCACCCCTCCACTTT.

This clone was counted once. Because the CDR3's place on the DNA is in doubt, the DNA is left out and the CDR3 is given as listed by TCRdb. The chain recombines TRBV21-1 with TRBJ2-3. TRBV21-1 counts as a pseudogene. Ends included, the CDR3 has 16 residues. CDR3 sequence: CASSKGVGRGTDTQYF.

V usage is TRBV6-1 and J usage is TRBJ2-6; D perhaps matches TRBD2 (5 bases). Trimming pared 4 bases from V and 4 bases from J, leaving 14 bases between. The CDR3 length is 16 residues. CDR1 and CDR2 (germline): MNHNS, SASEGT. CDR3 loop: CASSAREGSGANVLTF. DNA of the CDR3: TGTGCCAGCAGTGCCCGCGAGGGTTCGGGGGCCAACGTCCTGACTTTC.

V is TRBV18 and J is TRBJ2-2; 9 bases are shared with TRBD2. The ends lost 3 bases at V and 4 bases at J; junction bases unmatched: 9. Germline CDR1 reads KGHSH; CDR2 reads LQKENI. The CDR3 is 17 residues long. In DNA, the CDR3 is TGTGCCAGCTCACCCCTGCCCGTTAGCGGGAGCACCGGGGAGCTGTTTTTT. This gives the protein CASSPLPVSGSTGELFF.

J is TRBJ2-2 and V is TRBV9; no definite D call. The length of the CDR3 is 16 residues. Trimming pared 4 bases from V and 0 bases from J, leaving 13 bases between. Germline assignment: CDR1 SGDLS and CDR2 YYNGEE. The CDR3 sequence is CASSPLGSSNTGELFF. The CDR3 region has the DNA TGTGCCAGCAGCCCCCTAGGGTCCTCGAACACCGGGGAGCTGTTTTTT. The variable domain in full, with the rest retrieved from reference TRBV9 and TRBJ2-2, is DSGVTQTPKHLITATGQRVTLRCSPRSGDLSVYWYQQSLDQGLQFLIQYYNGEERAKGNILERFSAQQFPDLHSELNLSSLELGDSALYFCASSPLGSSNTGELFFGEGSRLTVL.

V is TRBV9 and J is TRBJ1-4; D is ambiguous. From germline, CDR1 is SGDLS and CDR2 YYNGEE. This CDR3 has 16 residues. The V and J ends lost 2 bases and 5 bases respectively, with 16 bases between them. The CDR3 DNA sequence: TGTGCCAGCAGCGTCTTCCCGGACGTCCAAAATGAAAAACTGTTTTTT. The encoded protein is CASSVFPDVQNEKLFF.

This chain joins TRBV5-6 and TRBJ2-5; no definite D call. CDR3 length: 11 residues. V was clipped by 3 bases and J by 5 bases, with 5 bases between them. Per germline, CDR1 SGHDT and CDR2 YYEEEE. The CDR3 nucleotides are TGTGCCAGCAGCTCCAGCGAGACCCAGTACTTC. Protein: CASSSSETQYF.

V and J are TRBV19 and TRBJ2-3; a possible D gene is TRBD2 (7 bases). Trimming shortened V by 7 bases and J by 2 bases, and 16 bases separated the two germline ends. CDR3 length: 15 residues. Germline V gene lookup returns CDR1 LNHDA and CDR2 SQIVND (reference sequence). The CDR3, as DNA: TGTGCCAGTACCCCCTGGGGGGGCGACACAGATACGCAGTATTTT. The encoded protein is CASTPWGGDTDTQYF.

With regard to this clone: Additional DNA sequences in this sample encode the identical CDR3. V gene TRBV4-1 combines with J gene TRBJ1-1; unclear D gene. V was cut by 1 base and J by 0 bases, with 6 bases left in between. CDR3 size: 14 residues. Germline values: CDR1 MGHRA, CDR2 YSYEKL. For the CDR3, the DNA is TGCGCCAGCAGCCAAGTTTCGGTGAACACTGAAGCTTTCTTT. Its protein is CASSQVSVNTEAFF.

Worth noting for this clone: At one end the junction does not follow the germline gene, possibly because of a read error. The J gene is TRBJ1-1, the V gene TRBV27; TRBD1 agrees at 7 bases. This CDR3 is 8 amino acids long. The germline V gene encodes CDR1 MNHEY and CDR2 SMNVEV (reference sequence). In DNA form, the CDR3 reads TGTGCCAGTTACCCGACAGGGTGG. Its translation is CASYPTGW.

The chain recombines TRBV12-2 with TRBJ2-7; TRBD1 reflects the table's D call only, with no check against the DNA. TRBV12-2 is flagged as a pseudogene. CDR3 length: 14 residues. The CDR3 spells CASRAPGQGYEQYF. The CDR3, as DNA: TGTGCAAGTCGCGCGCCGGGACAGGGTTACGAGCAGTACTTC.

The chain uses TRBV30 and TRBJ2-7; 9 bases agree with TRBD1. Per germline, CDR1 GTSNPN and CDR2 SVGIG (reference sequence). The V gene end was trimmed by 3 bases and the J gene end by 3 bases; junction bases not matched to a gene: 6. This CDR3 region has 14 residues. CDR3 region: CAWRGQGKIYEQYF. The CDR3 DNA reads as TGTGCCTGGAGAGGACAGGGGAAAATCTACGAGCAGTACTTC.

This chain links TRBV10-3 with TRBJ1-4, with 8 bases identical to TRBD1. After removal of 7 bases from V and 5 bases from J, the junction contained 9 bases not matched to a gene. Germline V CDR1 and CDR2: ENHRY, SYGVKD. The CDR3 consists of 15 residues. The CDR3 DNA reads as TGTGCCATCAAGCCTTCAGGGGGCGGAAATGAAAAACTGTTTTTT. The encoded protein is CAIKPSGGGNEKLFF.

The chain carries TRBV2 and TRBJ1-1; D gene uncertain. Germline V gene data show CDR1 as SNHLY and CDR2 as FYNNEI. V was pared by 2 bases and J by 1 base, with 11 bases between. The CDR3 length is 15 residues. In nucleotides, the CDR3 is TGTGCCAGCAGTGAATTGCGGGCGCCGAACACTGAAGCTTTCTTT. This encodes CASSELRAPNTEAFF.

The J gene is TRBJ2-5, the V gene TRBV10-3; tentative D call: TRBD1 (6 bases). Trimming took off 6 bases at V and 2 bases at J, with 16 bases between the two ends. The CDR3 is 15 amino acids. In germline, CDR1 is ENHRY, CDR2 SYGVKD. The CDR3 is CAISPGNRGQETQYF. The DNA for the CDR3 is TGTGCCATCAGCCCCGGGAATAGGGGGCAAGAGACCCAGTACTTC.

This sequence joins TRBV19 and TRBJ2-5, with D tentatively TRBD1 (5 bases). Germline assignment: CDR1 LNHDA and CDR2 SQIVND (reference sequence). The V end was cut by 5 bases, the J end by 5 bases, with 15 bases between. The CDR3 extends over 14 amino acids. CDR3 loop: CASSRSRAGETQYF. CDR3 DNA: TGTGCCAGTAGTCGTTCAAGGGCAGGGGAGACCCAGTACTTC.

V and J are TRBV11-2 and TRBJ2-7, with 9 bases that match TRBD1. V gave up 6 bases and J gave up 9 bases; unmatched junction bases: 15. From germline, CDR1 is SGHAT and CDR2 FQNNGV. The CDR3 length is 15 residues. In DNA form, the CDR3 reads TGTGCCAGCAGTCTTTTGGGACAGGGCACAACGGGGCAGTACTTC. Translated: CASSLLGQGTTGQYF.

For this clone: Additional DNA sequences in this sample encode the identical CDR3. This chain uses TRBV5-4 with TRBJ2-7; D may be TRBD2 (5 bases). The CDR3 extends over 15 amino acids. V was cut by 3 bases and J by 0 bases, with 13 bases left in between. Germline V gives CDR1 SGHNT, CDR2 YYREEE (reference sequence). CDR3 nucleotide sequence: TGTGCCAGCAGCTCCGGAGGCTCTAGCTCCTACGAGCAGTACTTC. Amino acids: CASSSGGSSSYEQYF. Full variable domain (remainder filled in from reference TRBV5-4 and TRBJ2-7): ETGVTQSPTHLIKTRGQQVTLRCSSQSGHNTVSWYQQALGQGPQFIFQYYREEENGRGNFPPRFSGLQFPNYSSELNVNALELDDSALYLCASSSGGSSSYEQYFGPGTRLTVT.

The rearrangement links TRBV20-1 to TRBJ1-2; D perhaps matches TRBD1 (5 bases). The CDR3 has 11 residues. Trimming removed 7 bases at V and 8 bases at J, with 14 bases between. Germline CDR1 and CDR2: DFQATT and SNEGSKA (reference sequence). CDR3 in amino acids: CSGGSQEGYTF. The CDR3 DNA sequence: TGCAGTGGGGGGTCGCAGGAGGGCTACACCTTC.

The V and J genes are TRBV5-4 and TRBJ1-3; D unresolved. The V end was cut by 1 base, the J end by 0 bases, with 11 bases between. This CDR3 has 16 residues. Germline-derived CDR1 and CDR2 are SGHNT and YYREEE (reference sequence). The CDR3 is CASSLFAVGSGNTIYF. The CDR3 DNA reads TGTGCCAGCAGCTTGTTTGCGGTGGGCTCTGGAAACACCATATATTTT.

As DNA, the CDR3 is TGTGCCGAAGCGGGAGGGCCCCGAGAGCAGTACTTC. This translates into CAEAGGPREQYF. This chain uses TRBV21-1 with TRBJ2-7; the table's D call of TRBD2 was not tested on the DNA. TRBV21-1 represents a pseudogene. The CDR3 is made up of 12 amino acids.

The CDR3 DNA reads as TGTGCCAGCAGTTACAGGAAGAGGACAGATACGCAGTATTTT. Protein product: CASSYRKRTDTQYF. The chain has TRBV6-6 and TRBJ2-3; no clear D. The CDR3 runs to 14 residues. Germline-derived CDR1 and CDR2 are MNHNY and SVGAGI (reference sequence). Trimming removed 2 bases at V and 3 bases at J, with 9 bases between.